These T cell receptor beta chains were read from a single sample in a study of T cells in Graves' hyperthyroidism and ophthalmopathy. TCRdb redid the calling of the multiplex PCR reads with MiXCR, one entry per CDR3 protein. The sample has around 690,000 distinct CDR3 sequences; around a sixth are singletons. Sequencing was done on a sample of blood. The receptors originated from a man aged 50-60 years with Graves' hyperthyroidism. Each CDR3 is given with its conserved first and last residue. Fields, in order: J gene, V gene, D gene, clone size, CDR3 DNA, CDR3 protein. The D gene is left open where the match is weak. Size is omitted from some rows. Given values are once, few, many or a class for expanded clones.

TRBJ1-4,TRBV5-1,NA,NA,TGCGCCAGCAGCTTGGACACCCAACAGGAAAAACTGTTTTTT,CASSLDTQQEKLFF
TRBJ2-7,TRBV7-2,NA,many,TGTGCCAGCAGCTTATCTCAGGCCACCTACGAGCAGTACTTC,CASSLSQATYEQYF
TRBJ1-5,TRBV27,NA,many,TGTGCCAGCAGTTCCGTTTTGACGGAGAACTCCTATAGCAATCAGCCCCAGCATTTT,CASSSVLTENSYSNQPQHF
TRBJ2-1,TRBV15,TRBD2,NA,TGTGCCACCAGCAGACCGGGACTAGAAGGGGATGAGCAGTTCTTC,CATSRPGLEGDEQFF
TRBJ2-1,TRBV5-1,NA,NA,TGCGCCAGCAGCTTTTGGACGGGAGAAATTTACAATGAGCAGTTCTTC,CASSFWTGEIYNEQFF
TRBJ1-1,TRBV11-2,TRBD1,many,TGTGCCAGCAGCCCCTGGGACAGGCTGAACACTGAAGCTTTCTTT,CASSPWDRLNTEAFF
TRBJ1-2,TRBV5-6,NA,NA,TGTGCCAGCAGCGAGCTGGCGCAGGCGCCCTATGGCTACACCTTC,CASSELAQAPYGYTF
TRBJ2-2,TRBV24-1,NA,many,TGTGCCACCAGTGGTAATAGAGAGGCTAACACCGGGGAGCTGTTTTTT,CATSGNREANTGELFF
TRBJ2-5,TRBV20-1,NA,few,TGCAGTGGGGTTCGAGAGACCCAGTACTTC,CSGVRETQYF
TRBJ2-3,TRBV27,NA,NA,TGTGCCAGCAGGGGGCGAGACACAGATACGCAGTATTTT,CASRGRDTDTQYF
TRBJ2-3,TRBV28,NA,many,TGTGCCAGCAATGGGGGACACACAGATACGCAGTATTTT,CASNGGHTDTQYF
TRBJ2-1,TRBV2,TRBD2,NA,TGTGCCAGGGCCGGGACTAGCGGGAGTAATCCCTACAATGAGCAGTTCTTC,CARAGTSGSNPYNEQFF
TRBJ2-3,TRBV5-1,TRBD2,many,TGCGCCAGCAGCAGAGGGACTAGCGGGAGCCTAGATACGCAGTATTTT,CASSRGTSGSLDTQYF
TRBJ1-5,TRBV6-5,NA,NA,TGTGCCAGCAGTTACAACGGGCCCCAGCATTTT,CASSYNGPQHF
TRBJ2-3,TRBV28,NA,many,TGTGCCAGCACCTACGCGTCCTGGACTAGCACAGATACGCAGTATTTT,CASTYASWTSTDTQYF
TRBJ1-5,TRBV3-1,NA,few,TGTGCCAGCAGCCGAGGACAGCACAATCAGCCCCAGCATTTT,CASSRGQHNQPQHF
TRBJ2-3,TRBV20-1,NA,many,TGCAGTGCTAGCATCCGGGACCTAGGCACAGATACGCAGTATTTT,CSASIRDLGTDTQYF
TRBJ2-5,TRBV6-2/TRBV6-3,TRBD1,few,TGTGCCAGCACTAAGCAGGACAGGTACCAAGAGACCCAGTACTTC,CASTKQDRYQETQYF
TRBJ2-7,TRBV5-6,TRBD2,NA,TGTGCCAGCAGCCGGGGACTAGCGCTACACGAGCAGTACTTC,CASSRGLALHEQYF
TRBJ1-2,TRBV2,TRBD1,NA,TGTGCCAGCAGTCCAACGGGACAGGGGCGCGGCTACACCTTC,CASSPTGQGRGYTF
TRBJ2-7,TRBV11-2,NA,many,TGTGCCAGCAGCCTTCTAAAGGGTAGCACAGCCTACGAGCAGTACTTC,CASSLLKGSTAYEQYF
TRBJ1-6,TRBV28,TRBD1,NA,TGTGCCAGCAGTACAGGGGGCGTTTCACCCCTCCACTTT,CASSTGGVSPLHF
TRBJ2-1,TRBV20-1,TRBD2,many,TGCAGTGCCCCGCTTGGAAGCGGGGGGACCGCCTACAATGAGCAGTTCTTC,CSAPLGSGGTAYNEQFF
TRBJ2-5,TRBV28,TRBD1,many,TGTGCCAGCAGACCTACAGGGGACGGAAAGGAGACCCAGTACTTC,CASRPTGDGKETQYF
TRBJ1-4,TRBV28,TRBD1,many,TGTGCCAGCAGTGGACAGGGGGTGGGTGAAAAACTGTTTTTT,CASSGQGVGEKLFF
TRBJ1-1,TRBV6-2/TRBV6-3,NA,NA,TGTGCCAGCAGTTACTCGAGTATTATAAACACTGAAGCTTTCTTT,CASSYSSIINTEAFF
TRBJ1-4,TRBV29-1,NA,NA,TGCAGCGTTGAATCAGGCGAATCCAATGAAAAACTGTTTTTT,CSVESGESNEKLFF
TRBJ2-6,TRBV3-1,NA,NA,TGTGCCAGCAGCCAAGGGATCTCTGGGGCCAACGTCCTGACTTTC,CASSQGISGANVLTF
TRBJ2-1,TRBV5-1,TRBD2,NA,TGCGCCAGCAGCCACGGGACTAGCGGGATATCGGACAATGAGCAGTTCTTC,CASSHGTSGISDNEQFF
TRBJ1-2,TRBV29-1,NA,many,TGCAGCGTTAGTGGATTAGCTAACTATGGCTACACCTTC,CSVSGLANYGYTF
TRBJ2-1,TRBV4-3,NA,NA,TGCGCCAGCAGCCAAGATGTCGCGCGGGGCTCCTACAGTGAGCAGTTCTTC,CASSQDVARGSYSEQFF
TRBJ1-3,TRBV7-3,NA,few,TGTGCCAGCAGCTTAAGCTCAGGACCTGGAAACACCATATATTTT,CASSLSSGPGNTIYF
TRBJ2-3,TRBV10-2,TRBD2,NA,TGCGCCAGCAGTGAGTATGCGACTAGCGGACATACTAGCACAGATACGCAGTATTTT,CASSEYATSGHTSTDTQYF
TRBJ1-5,TRBV18,NA,NA,TGTGCCAGCTCACCACAGGGGGGAAAGCCCCAGCATTTT,CASSPQGGKPQHF
TRBJ1-5,TRBV28,NA,once,TGTGCCAGCAGTCCCCACAGGGAAATCCAGCCCCAGCATTTT,CASSPHREIQPQHF
TRBJ2-7,TRBV7-6,TRBD1,NA,TGTGCCAGCAGCTTACAACAGGGGGCTGTTGAGCAGTACTTC,CASSLQQGAVEQYF
TRBJ2-5,TRBV27,TRBD2,many,TGTGCCAGCAGTAGCGGGACCTGGGGGGAGACCCAGTACTTC,CASSSGTWGETQYF
TRBJ1-2,TRBV28,NA,once,TGTGCCGGGGGGGCCGGGCCATTGGGCCACACCTTC,CAGGAGPLGHTF
TRBJ2-7,TRBV20-1,TRBD2,few,TGCAGTGCTAGTGCTGGGCTAGCGGTCTCCTACGAGCAGTACTTC,CSASAGLAVSYEQYF
TRBJ2-7,TRBV4-1,NA,NA,TGCGCCAGCAGCCAAGATAACGAGGGATCCTACGAGCAGTACTTC,CASSQDNEGSYEQYF
TRBJ1-6,TRBV5-1,NA,many,TGCGCCAGCAGCTTGGAGGGGAACGGATCACCCCTCCACTTT,CASSLEGNGSPLHF
TRBJ2-5,TRBV10-3,TRBD1,few,TGTGCCATCAGTGAGCCGGGACAGGGCTTGGAGACCCAGTACTTC,CAISEPGQGLETQYF
TRBJ2-5,TRBV7-2,NA,many,TGTGCCAGCAGCTTAGTGTTGGCTAGGGAGACCCAGTACTTC,CASSLVLARETQYF
TRBJ2-1,TRBV4-3,NA,NA,TGCGCCAGCAGCCAAGTTCTGGGCTACAATGAGCAGTTCTTC,CASSQVLGYNEQFF
TRBJ2-7,TRBV19,TRBD1,few,TGTGCCAGTAGTCTCCTAGGACAGGGGGCGCGACGCGAGCAGTACTTC,CASSLLGQGARREQYF
TRBJ2-5,TRBV25-1,NA,few,TGTGCCAGCACATTAGGGTTCCAAGAGACCCAGTACTTC,CASTLGFQETQYF
TRBJ2-7,TRBV12-3/TRBV12-4,TRBD2,NA,TGTGCCAGCAGTCTCGACACGGGACTAGCGGGCCTGCAGTACTTC,CASSLDTGLAGLQYF
TRBJ1-5,TRBV28,TRBD1,NA,TGTGCCAGCACCGGGACAGCAAATCAGCCCCAGCATTTT,CASTGTANQPQHF
TRBJ1-3,TRBV12-3/TRBV12-4,NA,few,TGTGCCAGCAGTTTTGGCCCATACTCTGGAAACACCATATATTTT,CASSFGPYSGNTIYF
TRBJ2-7,TRBV20-1,TRBD2,NA,TGCAGTGCTCGAGACGGACTAGCGGACTCCTACGAGCAGTACTTC,CSARDGLADSYEQYF
TRBJ2-4,TRBV4-3,NA,once,TGCGCCAGCAGCCAAGATTTAGGGGGAGCGTGGTACTTC,CASSQDLGGAWYF
TRBJ2-7,TRBV7-8,TRBD2,many,TGTGCCAGCAGCTACCCGGGACTAGCAGATAGAACCTACGAGCAGTACTTC,CASSYPGLADRTYEQYF